This T cell receptor beta chain was recovered during a study of T cell repertoires in cytomegalovirus infection. About the study: Selected CMV epitopes included recently identified HLA-C-restricted ones as well as well-studied HLA-B-restricted ones.

Looked up from germline, CDR1 is MNHNY and CDR2 is SVGAGI (reference sequence). CDR3 length: 14 residues. The germline V and J ends were trimmed by 0 bases and 2 bases, with 5 bases remaining between them. This clonotype was seen only a few times. Its antigen is not known. TCRdb called the reads again in MiXCR, with one record for every CDR3 protein. The table shows approximately 150,000 distinct CDR3 sequences, with about a fifth occurring only once. The sample here was CD8+ T cells from cultured PBMCs, taken from culture after CMV antigen stimulation. This sequence originates from a human donor in good health (CMV status not recorded). Some clones in this sample may be carry-over from other donors' samples. The chain joins TRBV6-6 to TRBJ2-1; D call uncertain. The CDR3 protein is CASSYSGTYNEQFF. CDR3 nucleotides: TGTGCCAGCAGTTACTCAGGGACCTACAATGAGCAGTTCTTC.